This T cell receptor beta chain was identified in a study of shared clonotypes between healthy human individuals. In the study's own analysis: Filtering differed because ImmunoSEQ produced junction-only sequences that carried no quality scores. The assay was immunoSEQ multiplex PCR, and TCRdb's table has in-frame clones only and misses some. V and J calls and clone size are those listed in that table; D and trimming were worked out from the DNA. The profile covers some 1 million clones, with approximately 76% appearing a single time and less than 1.5% taken by the ten largest. The CDR3 has 13 amino acids. Germline V gives CDR1 LNHDA, CDR2 SQIVND (reference sequence). With 5 bases clipped from V and 8 bases from J, the junction kept 4 bases outside the gene matches.

The sample was memory CD4+ T cells sorted from blood. The subset here: CD45RA-negative fraction. V gene TRBV19 combines with J gene TRBJ1-4; 8 bases fit TRBD1. This receptor was obtained from a man aged 18 to 29 in good health. In DNA, the CDR3 is TGTGCCAGTAGTGGGACAGGACTCGAAAAACTGTTTTTT. It specifies CASSGTGLEKLFF.